A single sample gave rise to the 3 T cell receptor beta chains below, sequenced in a study of PD-1 blockade in mismatch repair-deficient tumors. Generated by immunoSEQ multiplex PCR, the TCRdb table keeps only in-frame clones and is missing some. The sample lists 100,000 to 150,000 clones; about 88% were seen once. The source material was peripheral blood, sampled 44 weeks after starting pembrolizumab. These receptors all stem from an adult with mismatch repair-deficient cancer.

The V gene is TRBV7-9, the J gene TRBJ1-1, with no clear D. Per germline, CDR1 SEHNR and CDR2 FQNEAQ (reference sequence). The CDR3 length is 13 residues. Trimming removed 4 bases at V and 0 bases at J, with 6 bases between. CDR3 residues: CASSSPMNTEAFF. CDR3 in DNA: TGTGCCAGCAGCTCACCCATGAACACTGAAGCTTTCTTT.

The chain recombines TRBV19 with TRBJ2-1; D possibly corresponds to TRBD2 (6 bases). The germline gives CDR1 LNHDA, CDR2 SQIVND (reference sequence). V lost 5 bases, J lost 0 bases, and 11 bases lay in between. The CDR3 is made up of 15 amino acids. The CDR3 DNA is TGTGCCAGTAGTCTCGGGGGAAGCTCCTACAATGAGCAGTTCTTC. Translated, it gives CASSLGGSSYNEQFF.

The chain carries TRBV9 and TRBJ2-7; D is possibly TRBD2 (5 bases). The germline V gene encodes CDR1 SGDLS and CDR2 YYNGEE. The V end was cut by 1 base, the J end by 6 bases, with 17 bases between. This CDR3 is 15 amino acids long. CDR3 in amino acids: CASSVHVWPRGEQYF. Here the CDR3 DNA reads TGTGCCAGCAGCGTACATGTCTGGCCTCGGGGCGAGCAGTACTTC.